These 4 T cell receptor beta chains were all obtained from the same sample, sequenced in a study of PD-1 blockade in classical Hodgkin lymphoma. Sample time point: cycle 4 day 1 (C4D1), after five to seven weeks of nivolumab. Following autologous stem cell transplantation, relapse occurred in every patient, and exposure to brentuximab vedotin varied. Produced via immunoSEQ multiplex PCR; TCRdb's table is partial and in-frame only. The sample comprises more than 85,000 clones, roughly 90% of which are singletons, and 19% rests with the top ten. Material: peripheral blood mononuclear cells (PBMCs), obtained before the fourth cycle of nivolumab. The origin of the receptors is a human donor with classical Hodgkin lymphoma.

V and J are TRBV4-3 and TRBJ2-2; 11 positions match TRBD1. CDR1 is LGHNA and CDR2 is YSLEER in the germline V gene. The V gene end was trimmed by 0 bases and the J gene end by 6 bases; junction bases not matched to a gene: 3. The CDR3 is made up of 16 amino acids. In DNA, the CDR3 is TGCGCCAGCAGCCAAGAGGGACAGGGGGGTCCCGGGGAGCTGTTTTTT. Translated, it gives CASSQEGQGGPGELFF.

The gene calls are TRBV29-1 and TRBJ1-4; D possibly corresponds to TRBD1 (6 bases). Germline values: CDR1 SQVTM, CDR2 ANQGSEA. V was shortened by 6 bases and J by 2 bases, with 13 bases between the two germline ends. This CDR3 is 14 amino acids long. The CDR3: CSVGGRGTNEKLFF. In nucleotides, the CDR3 is TGCAGCGTCGGGGGGCGCGGGACTAATGAAAAACTGTTTTTT.

The rearrangement links TRBV11-2 to TRBJ2-3; a possible D gene is TRBD2 (5 bases). This CDR3 comprises 13 residues. V was trimmed by 2 bases and J by 6 bases, leaving 9 bases between them. Germline V gene data show CDR1 as SGHAT and CDR2 as FQNNGV. The CDR3 spells CASSLNSGDTQYF. CDR3 DNA sequence: TGTGCCAGCAGCTTAAATTCGGGGGATACGCAGTATTTT.

V and J are TRBV18 and TRBJ2-7; the match to TRBD2 covers 11 bases. Germline-derived CDR1 and CDR2 are KGHSH and LQKENI. The CDR3 covers 17 residues. Unmatched junction bases numbered 8, after V lost 0 bases and J lost 4 bases. The CDR3 protein is CASSPPVTSGSWYEQYF. CDR3 sequence (DNA): TGTGCCAGCTCACCACCGGTAACTAGCGGGAGTTGGTACGAGCAGTACTTC.